These 4 T cell receptor beta chains were all obtained from the same sample, sequenced in a study of blood T cell repertoires in COVID-19. The table came from immunoSEQ multiplex PCR; TCRdb's copy has only in-frame clones and leaves some out. The sample lists some 450,000 clones, more than 70% occurring once. Material: peripheral blood. These receptors were obtained from a woman aged 50 to 60 with COVID-19, enrolled during active disease.

The CDR3 sequence is CASSSSGIRTDTQYF. The DNA for the CDR3 is TGTGCCAGCAGTTCTAGCGGGATCCGCACAGATACGCAGTATTTT. This rearrangement joins TRBV5-6 to TRBJ2-3, with 9 bases lining up with TRBD2. The CDR3 sequence is 15 residues long. CDR1 is SGHDT and CDR2 is YYEEEE in the germline V gene. Trimming at V came to 5 bases and at J to 1 base, leaving 5 bases not matched to a gene.

The chain uses TRBV3-1 (or the pseudogene TRBV3-2) and TRBJ1-1, with D tentatively TRBD1 (5 bases). Trimming pared 2 bases from V and 1 base from J, leaving 5 bases between. Germline lookup yields CDR1 LGHDT and CDR2 YNNKEL (reference sequence). The CDR3 length is 13 residues. The CDR3 reads CASSQQGNTEAFF. CDR3 nucleotide sequence: TGTGCCAGCAGCCAACAGGGGAACACTGAAGCTTTCTTT.

J is TRBJ2-7 and V is TRBV9; D uncertain. Per germline, CDR1 SGDLS and CDR2 YYNGEE. Trimming took 0 bases from V and 4 from J, leaving 8 bases between them. CDR3 length: 13 amino acids. The CDR3 sequence is CASSVGLGYEQYF. CDR3 coding DNA: TGTGCCAGCAGCGTAGGCCTAGGTTACGAGCAGTACTTC.

This chain connects TRBV29-1 to TRBJ2-7; 7 bases match TRBD1. This CDR3 has 13 amino acids. Germline V gene lookup returns CDR1 SQVTM and CDR2 ANQGSEA. With 7 bases clipped from V and 3 bases from J, the junction kept 9 bases outside the gene matches. CDR3 sequence reads: CSALTGDGYEQYF. Here the CDR3 DNA reads TGCAGCGCTTTAACAGGGGACGGCTACGAGCAGTACTTC.